This T cell receptor (beta chain) was captured by sequencing in a study of blood T cell repertoires in COVID-19. Study at large: Italy, Spain and the United States were the sources of the convalescent and acute COVID-19 samples. T cells, B-cell-depleted T cells, or PBMCs provided the cDNA or gDNA that served as material.

This clone was seen a handful of times. The germline V gene has CDR1 LNHDA and CDR2 SQIVND (reference sequence). V lost 5 bases and J 6 bases, leaving 12 bases between the germline ends. CDR3 length: 13 residues. Original processing methods: Estimates of nucleated cell counts were drawn from the amplification of reference gene primers. Some clones are missing from TCRdb's copy, which holds only in-frame ones; the method was immunoSEQ multiplex PCR. V and J calls and clone size come straight from that table; D and trimming were deduced from the DNA. In the table there are fewer than 120,000 clones, 87% of which are singletons.

Sequenced material: peripheral blood. The source of this sequence is a human donor in a cohort sampled during active COVID-19. The J gene is TRBJ2-3, the V gene TRBV19; perhaps TRBD1 as D (5 bases). The CDR3 DNA follows: TGTGCCAGTAGTGAGACAGTGTCCGATACGCAGTATTTT. It is translated as CASSETVSDTQYF.